These T cell receptor beta chains were read from a single sample in a study of regulatory T cells in long-lasting Graves disease. TCRdb re-analysed the multiplex PCR reads in MiXCR, keeping a single row per CDR3 protein. The sample contains 530,000 or so distinct CDR3 sequences, roughly 13% of which appear only once. In addition, the sample was reused for a study of T cells in Graves' hyperthyroidism and ophthalmopathy.

The sample in question was peripheral blood mononuclear cells (PBMCs), obtained at new diagnosis, from a patient treated with antithyroid drugs. These receptors were obtained from a young man with Graves disease. CDR3s include the opening cysteine and the closing phenylalanine or tryptophan. For some rows the clone size is stated as once, few or many, or as a class when expanded; others skip it.

CDR3 protein,clone size,J gene,V gene
CASSFSGSLLEKLFF,many,TRBJ1-4,TRBV28
CASSSGGPGANEQFF,many,TRBJ2-1,TRBV11-2
CASRANQVTEAFF,many,TRBJ1-1,TRBV6-1
CASSQATRETQYF,few,TRBJ2-5,TRBV5-1
CASSDSTVASNQPQHF,few,TRBJ1-5,TRBV25-1
CATSRPGDPEYEQYF,many,TRBJ2-7,TRBV15
CASSRYFGGGNTIYF,NA,TRBJ1-3,TRBV3-1
CSALGTDLFAKNIQYF,NA,TRBJ2-4,TRBV29-1
CAWSPRGTQYF,many,TRBJ2-3,TRBV30
CASRFTADTQYF,many,TRBJ2-3,TRBV5-1
CASRDRGEKLFF,few,TRBJ1-4,TRBV12-3/TRBV12-4
CASSPQAVAGFETQYF,many,TRBJ2-5,TRBV3-1
CASSEWGREEELFF,many,TRBJ2-2,TRBV10-1
CASSGGTPPYEQYF,many,TRBJ2-7,TRBV12-3/TRBV12-4
CAISLPSGRAGSYNEQFF,NA,TRBJ2-1,TRBV10-3
CASQEFSGNTIYF,many,TRBJ1-3,TRBV5-1
CASRTGGAGGKQTQYF,NA,NA,TRBV7-8
CASSPTSQGSSPLHF,NA,TRBJ1-6,TRBV7-2
CASSEGLAGGYNEQFF,many,TRBJ2-1,TRBV27
CASSLGWANNNEQFF,many,TRBJ2-1,TRBV19
CATKGGTYNEQFF,many,TRBJ2-1,TRBV6-1
CSAVGTSGRNEQFF,many,TRBJ2-1,TRBV29-1
CASSYSRGTVNEQFF,few,TRBJ2-1,TRBV6-5
CASSQINPGFGNQPQHF,NA,TRBJ1-5,TRBV19
CASSETGTGGSNEQFF,once,TRBJ2-1,TRBV11-2
CASNLPGDKGNEQFF,many,TRBJ2-1,TRBV27
CASKEPGGRGQPQHF,few,TRBJ1-5,TRBV19
CASSLGTAAGETQYF,many,TRBJ2-5,TRBV11-3
CASSSGGSKNIQYF,many,TRBJ2-4,TRBV7-9
CSAGGGELFF,few,TRBJ2-2,TRBV29-1
CASSIPGRPHNEQYF,NA,TRBJ2-7,TRBV19
CASSLEGRLVRDEQFF,NA,TRBJ2-1,TRBV7-6
CAISETGNVAQHF,few,TRBJ1-5,TRBV10-3
CSALKLGGAGELFF,many,TRBJ2-2,TRBV20-1
CASSLAPSTESYGYTF,few,TRBJ1-2,TRBV7-6
CASSLRGFRTNEKLFF,few,TRBJ1-4,TRBV5-4
CASGPIAGGEQFF,NA,TRBJ2-1,TRBV5-1